This T cell receptor beta chain was captured by sequencing in a study of PD-1 blockade in classical Hodgkin lymphoma. Study-wide findings and caveats: Baseline TCR diversity was reportedly lower in newly diagnosed patients than healthy donors.

CDR3 length: 14 residues. Between the trimmed V and J ends, which lost 0 bases and 6 bases, there was a span of 11 bases. Germline V gives CDR1 SEHNR, CDR2 FQNEAQ (reference sequence). Time point: newly diagnosed, previously untreated cHL patient sample. Thawed PBMCs were the source of CD8+ T cells, obtained through magnetic negative selection. TCRdb keeps only in-frame clones here, not all; method: immunoSEQ multiplex PCR. The table includes about 3,200 clones, less than 75% detected once. In its sample, this clone ranks as large. Antigen specificity is unknown. This TCR was sampled from a human donor with classical Hodgkin lymphoma. The chain couples TRBV7-9 to TRBJ1-1; no clear D gene. The material sequenced was CD8+ T cells from blood. The CDR3 sequence is CASSLASTGAEAFF. In nucleotides, the CDR3 is TGTGCCAGCAGCTTAGCGTCGACCGGGGCTGAAGCTTTCTTT.